One sample yielded the 18 T cell receptor beta chains listed below, sequenced in a study of blood T cell repertoires in COVID-19. The table came from immunoSEQ multiplex PCR; TCRdb's copy has only in-frame clones and leaves some out. This table has 250,000 to 350,000 clones, around 87% appearing once. The sequencing input was peripheral blood. The receptors stem from a woman aged 45-65 years who had recovered from COVID-19.

This chain uses TRBV3-1 (or the pseudogene TRBV3-2) with TRBJ1-1; D not resolved. CDR3 length: 10 amino acids. V was clipped by 8 bases and J by 2 bases, with 3 bases between them. CDR1 is LGHDT and CDR2 is YNNKEL in the germline V gene (reference sequence). Written as DNA, the CDR3 is TGTGCCAGCTCAAACACTGAAGCTTTCTTT. Translating it yields CASSNTEAFF.

The genes are TRBV28 and TRBJ2-5, with 8 bases that match TRBD1. From germline, CDR1 is MDHEN and CDR2 SYDVKM. V shed 6 bases, J shed 6 bases, and the junction held 12 bases outside the gene matches. CDR3 size: 15 residues. The CDR3 loop is CASRPHGTGGKTQYF. CDR3 DNA: TGTGCCAGCAGGCCCCACGGGACAGGTGGCAAGACCCAGTACTTC.

V usage is TRBV25-1 and J usage is TRBJ2-3; D unclear. V lost 2 bases, J lost 2 bases, and 11 bases lay in between. Germline loops: CDR1 MGHDK, CDR2 SYGVNS. The CDR3 is 15 amino acids. DNA for the CDR3: TGTGCCAGCAGTGAACCCGGTAGCCTCACAGATACGCAGTATTTT. As protein: CASSEPGSLTDTQYF.

On this clone itself: This specimen includes other DNA sequences encoding the same CDR3. The chain links TRBV28 to TRBJ1-4; TRBD1 matches 9 bases. The junction had 6 bases not matched to a gene; V was cut back by 5 bases and J by 5 bases. Looked up from germline, CDR1 is MDHEN and CDR2 is SYDVKM. This CDR3 has 15 amino acids. The CDR3 region has the DNA TGTGCCAGCAGTCCGGACAGGGGCGGGAATGAAAAACTGTTTTTT. Translation: CASSPDRGGNEKLFF. Full variable domain (outside the CDR3, taken from reference TRBV28 and TRBJ1-4): DVKVTQSSRYLVKRTGEKVFLECVQDMDHENMFWYRQDPGLGLRLIYFSYDVKMKEKGDIPEGYSVSREKKERFSLILESASTNQTSMYLCASSPDRGGNEKLFFGSGTQLSVL.

The chain couples TRBV7-2 to TRBJ1-2; 9 bases are shared with TRBD1. The CDR3 runs 14 residues. From germline, CDR1 is SGHTA and CDR2 FQGNSA. V shed 5 bases, J shed 8 bases, and the junction held 9 bases outside the gene matches. DNA of the CDR3: TGTGCCAGCAGCCCCGACAGGGGGATTAAGGGCTACACCTTC. Its translation: CASSPDRGIKGYTF.

This clone was observed once. V is TRBV5-1 and J is TRBJ1-4; tentative D call: TRBD1 (6 bases). The germline V gene has CDR1 SGHRS and CDR2 YFSETQ. V lost 4 bases to trimming and J lost 0 bases, with 7 bases between them. The CDR3 runs to 14 residues. CDR3 protein: CASSEGATNEKLFF. CDR3 in DNA: TGCGCCAGCAGCGAGGGGGCAACTAATGAAAAACTGTTTTTT.

The rearrangement links TRBV6-2 or TRBV6-3 to TRBJ2-5; TRBD2 matches at 7 bases. The V gene end was trimmed by 2 bases and the J gene end by 1 base; junction bases not matched to a gene: 1. CDR1 MNHEY and CDR2 SVGEGT come from the germline V gene. This CDR3 has 14 residues. The CDR3 coding sequence is TGTGCCAGCAGTTACGGGGGGGTCCAAGAGACCCAGTACTTC. Protein product: CASSYGGVQETQYF.

V is TRBV11-3 and J is TRBJ2-2; D remains unclear. There are 13 residues in the CDR3. In germline, CDR1 is SGHNT, CDR2 YENEEA. Trimming removed 0 bases at V and 5 bases at J, with 4 bases between. CDR3 amino acids: CASSLDSTGELFF. In DNA form, the CDR3 reads TGTGCCAGCAGCTTAGATAGTACCGGGGAGCTGTTTTTT.

This chain joins TRBV3-1 (or the pseudogene TRBV3-2) and TRBJ1-1, with 9 bases that match TRBD1. Germline V gene lookup returns CDR1 LGHDT and CDR2 YNNKEL (reference sequence). Trimming at V came to 7 bases and at J to 4 bases, leaving 16 bases not matched to a gene. The CDR3 sequence is 17 residues long. Here the CDR3 DNA reads TGTGCCAGCACCGATCTTTCTACAGGGGGCAGGGTCACTGAAGCTTTCTTT. Protein product: CASTDLSTGGRVTEAFF.

The genes are TRBV4-1 and TRBJ1-4, with 9 bases lining up with TRBD1. The CDR3 contains 15 residues. Germline V gene sequence: CDR1 MGHRA, CDR2 YSYEKL. V shed 1 base, J shed 4 bases, and the junction held 1 base outside the gene matches. CDR3 in amino acids: CASSQVGQGNEKLFF. The CDR3, as DNA: TGCGCCAGCAGCCAAGTGGGACAGGGTAATGAAAAACTGTTTTTT.

The chain carries TRBV20-1 and TRBJ2-5, with a tentative D call TRBD2 (6 bases). Germline CDR1 is DFQATT and CDR2 is SNEGSKA (reference sequence). The CDR3 is made up of 11 amino acids. With 6 bases removed from V and 7 bases from J, the gap between germline ends came to 12 bases. The CDR3 reads CSATRTATQYF. The DNA for the CDR3 is TGCAGTGCGACTAGGACGGCGACCCAGTACTTC.

The chain uses TRBV19 and TRBJ2-7; D possibly corresponds to TRBD1 (6 bases). This CDR3 contains 17 residues. The V end was cut by 5 bases, the J end by 1 base, with 21 bases between. Germline V lookup: CDR1 LNHDA, CDR2 SQIVND (reference sequence). CDR3 DNA sequence: TGTGCCAGTAGTCCCCGAACCCAGGGGTTTGTGTCCTACGAGCAGTACTTC. It yields the protein CASSPRTQGFVSYEQYF.

This chain links TRBV19 with TRBJ1-1; the match to TRBD1 covers 10 bases. CDR1 is LNHDA, CDR2 SQIVND, per germline (reference sequence). The CDR3 is made up of 17 amino acids. After removal of 3 bases from V and 5 bases from J, the junction contained 12 bases not matched to a gene. The CDR3 here is CASSIGLVRTGGTEAFF. CDR3 coding DNA: TGTGCCAGTAGTATTGGGTTGGTGCGGACAGGGGGGACTGAAGCTTTCTTT.

This chain uses TRBV30 with TRBJ1-1; a possible D gene is TRBD1 (5 bases). CDR3 length: 14 residues. Trimming cost V 3 bases and J 0 bases, with 11 bases left between them. Per germline, CDR1 GTSNPN and CDR2 SVGIG (reference sequence). This CDR3 reads CAWRGVEMNTEAFF. DNA for the CDR3: TGTGCCTGGAGAGGGGTAGAAATGAACACTGAAGCTTTCTTT.

The chain employs TRBV6-4 and TRBJ2-3; D is perhaps TRBD2 (6 bases). The CDR3 is made up of 14 amino acids. The V gene lost 8 bases and the J gene lost 5 bases, with 17 bases spanning the gap. Germline-derived CDR1 and CDR2 are MRHNA and SNTAGT. The CDR3 DNA reads as TGTGCCAGCCACGCCGGGGGAGAAGTAGATACGCAGTATTTT. Translating it yields CASHAGGEVDTQYF.

The chain employs TRBV15 and TRBJ1-5; 8 nucleotides agree with TRBD1. CDR1 is LNHNV and CDR2 is YYDKDF in the germline V gene (reference sequence). This CDR3 has 15 residues. The trim removed 3 bases at V and 3 bases at J, leaving 4 bases unmatched. The CDR3: CATSRDREYNQPQHF. The CDR3 DNA reads TGTGCCACCAGCAGGGACAGGGAATACAATCAGCCCCAGCATTTT.

V gene TRBV18 combines with J gene TRBJ2-7; TRBD1 is a possible D gene (5 bases). V was trimmed by 2 bases and J by 0 bases, leaving 14 bases between them. The CDR3 has 16 amino acids. The germline CDR1 and CDR2 sequences are KGHSH and LQKENI. The CDR3 sequence: CASSPVWTQNSYEQYF. CDR3 nucleotides: TGTGCCAGCTCACCAGTCTGGACACAAAACTCCTACGAGCAGTACTTC.

The chain has TRBV9 and TRBJ1-2; 10 positions match TRBD1. CDR1 and CDR2 (germline): SGDLS, YYNGEE. The CDR3 consists of 15 residues. Trimming at V came to 0 bases and at J to 3 bases, leaving 2 bases not matched to a gene. Here the CDR3 reads CASSVAGTGDYGYTF. The DNA for the CDR3 is TGTGCCAGCAGCGTAGCTGGGACAGGGGACTATGGCTACACCTTC.